The clone carrying this T cell receptor (beta chain) is labeled medium-sized (0.01 to 0.1%). Its antigen remains unidentified. This entry is derived from a study of CD8 T cells in ankylosing spondylitis. Findings of the study overall: There was a TCR beta motif, made of eight highly homologous variants, that appeared characteristic of ankylosing spondylitis blood. Disease-linked clones were reportedly significantly enriched in matched ankylosing spondylitis synovial fluid.

TCRdb passed the 5' RACE reads through MiXCR, listing each CDR3 protein once. The data show 25,000 to 35,000 distinct CDR3 sequences, with roughly 5% seen just once and about 1.7% held by the top ten. There are 13 residues in the CDR3. V dropped 0 bases and J dropped 8 bases, with 9 bases sitting between them. Germline V CDR1 and CDR2: SGDLS, YYNGEE. Input material: blood, either unsorted or a sorted T cell fraction (not recorded which). The sequence was collected from a female donor with ankylosing spondylitis or in good health (not recorded which). The chain combines TRBV9 with TRBJ2-1; tentatively, D is TRBD2 (6 bases). The CDR3 nucleotides are TGTGCCAGCAGCGTAGCTGGGGAGGATGAGCAGTTCTTC. Translation: CASSVAGEDEQFF.